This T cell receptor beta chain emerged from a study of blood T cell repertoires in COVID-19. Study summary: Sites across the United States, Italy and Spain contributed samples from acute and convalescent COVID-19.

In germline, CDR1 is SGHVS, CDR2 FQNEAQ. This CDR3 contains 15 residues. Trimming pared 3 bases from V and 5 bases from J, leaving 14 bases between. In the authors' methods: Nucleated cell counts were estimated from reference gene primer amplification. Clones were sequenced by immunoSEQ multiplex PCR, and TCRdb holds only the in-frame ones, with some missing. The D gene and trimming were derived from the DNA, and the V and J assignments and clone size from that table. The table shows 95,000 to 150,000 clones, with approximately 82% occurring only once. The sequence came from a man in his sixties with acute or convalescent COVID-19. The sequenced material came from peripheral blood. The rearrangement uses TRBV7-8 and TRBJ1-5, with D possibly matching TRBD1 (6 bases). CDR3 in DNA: TGTGCCAGCAGCTTCCGTCCAGGGGCCCATCAGCCCCAGCATTTT. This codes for CASSFRPGAHQPQHF. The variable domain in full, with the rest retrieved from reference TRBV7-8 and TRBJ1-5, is GAGVSQSPRYKVAKRGQDVALRCDPISGHVSLFWYQQALGQGPEFLTYFQNEAQLDKSGLPSDRFFAERPEGSVSTLKIQRTQQEDSAVYLCASSFRPGAHQPQHFGDGTRLSIL.